What follows are 27 T cell receptor beta chains derived from one specimen sequenced in a study of T cell responses to AZD1222 COVID-19 vaccine. Produced via immunoSEQ multiplex PCR; TCRdb's table is partial and in-frame only. The top ten hold 5.5% to 6% of the sample, which has about 150,000 clones, 80% to 90% seen once. The sequencing here drew on peripheral blood, taken on day 0 of MenACWY control vaccination. The receptors were sampled from an adult in good health.

J is TRBJ1-2 and V is TRBV2; 9 positions agree with TRBD1. This CDR3 comprises 18 residues. The V gene's germline CDR1 is SNHLY and CDR2 FYNNEI. The V and J ends lost 7 bases and 4 bases, in that order; junction bases with no gene match: 19. The CDR3 spells CASIPRGIAGTGIYGYTF. CDR3 nucleotide sequence: TGTGCCAGCATCCCTCGGGGGATAGCCGGGACAGGGATCTATGGCTACACCTTC.

The rearrangement uses TRBV3-1 (or the pseudogene TRBV3-2) and TRBJ1-1; a weak D match, TRBD1 (6 bases). The CDR3 is 15 residues long. In germline, CDR1 is LGHDT, CDR2 YNNKEL (reference sequence). V was cut by 2 bases and J by 0 bases, with 10 bases left in between. CDR3 nucleotides: TGTGCCAGCAGCCAATTCTACAGGGTGAACACTGAAGCTTTCTTT. Translating gives CASSQFYRVNTEAFF.

The rearrangement uses TRBV10-3 and TRBJ2-3; TRBD2 aligns across 14 bases. Unmatched junction bases numbered 13, after V lost 5 bases and J lost 0 bases. This CDR3 contains 20 residues. Germline V gene data show CDR1 as ENHRY and CDR2 as SYGVKD. The CDR3 sequence is CAISRTAGTSGGKSTDTQYF. DNA of the CDR3: TGTGCCATCAGTAGGACAGCCGGGACTAGCGGGGGAAAGAGCACAGATACGCAGTATTTT.

The chain has TRBV14 and TRBJ1-4, with D tentatively TRBD1 (6 bases). CDR3 length equals 21 residues. The germline V gene encodes CDR1 SGHDN and CDR2 FVKESK. Trimming removed 4 bases from V and 0 bases from J, with 27 bases in between. CDR3: CASSPPRRGADTAPTNEKLFF. The CDR3 coding sequence is TGTGCCAGCAGCCCCCCTCGACGGGGGGCCGATACCGCTCCAACTAATGAAAAACTGTTTTTT.

The V call is TRBV18, the J call TRBJ2-1; TRBD2 aligns across 10 bases. The CDR3 runs 15 residues. V lost 5 bases, J lost 7 bases, and 8 bases stayed unmatched. CDR1 is KGHSH and CDR2 is LQKENI in the germline V gene. The CDR3: CASSTTSGPGNEQFF. In nucleotides, the CDR3 is TGTGCCAGCTCAACGACTAGCGGGCCCGGGAATGAGCAGTTCTTC.

The rearrangement joins TRBV18 to TRBJ1-3; D is unclear. Trimming removed 9 bases from V and 0 bases from J, with 9 bases in between. This CDR3 is 13 amino acids long. CDR1 and CDR2 (germline): KGHSH, LQKENI. The CDR3 DNA reads TGTGCCAGGGAGGGCGACTCTGGAAACACCATATATTTT. Translated: CAREGDSGNTIYF.

This sequence joins TRBV27 and TRBJ2-7; tentative D call: TRBD1 (6 bases). Germline lookup yields CDR1 MNHEY and CDR2 SMNVEV (reference sequence). The germline V and J ends were trimmed by 5 bases and 5 bases, with 16 bases remaining between them. This CDR3 is built from 14 residues. The CDR3 nucleotides are TGTGCCAGCAGTCTAACAGGGACCTCAGACGAGCAGTACGTC. Its protein product is CASSLTGTSDEQYV.

This chain joins TRBV19 and TRBJ1-1, with TRBD1 identical over 7 bases. The CDR3 extends over 14 amino acids. Germline V lookup: CDR1 LNHDA, CDR2 SQIVND (reference sequence). With 6 bases clipped from V and 1 base from J, the junction kept 5 bases outside the gene matches. CDR3 sequence reads: CASRNRGGNTEAFF. The CDR3 DNA is TGTGCCAGTAGGAACAGGGGTGGGAACACTGAAGCTTTCTTT.

This sequence joins TRBV5-5 and TRBJ2-1; D tentatively reads TRBD1 or TRBD2 (5 bases each). Germline CDR1 reads SGHKS; CDR2 reads YYEKEE (reference sequence). This CDR3 has 16 amino acids. With 0 bases removed from V and 5 bases from J, the gap between germline ends came to 15 bases. CDR3 sequence reads: CASSLASGRFDNEQFF. In DNA, the CDR3 is TGTGCCAGCAGCTTGGCCTCGGGACGGTTTGACAATGAGCAGTTCTTC.

The chain uses TRBV5-4 and TRBJ2-3; D unresolved. V shed 0 bases and J shed 0 bases, with 14 bases lying between them. The CDR3 length is 17 residues. Germline-derived CDR1 and CDR2 are SGHNT and YYREEE (reference sequence). This CDR3 is CASSLGFNGASTDTQYF. In DNA form, the CDR3 reads TGTGCCAGCAGCTTGGGATTTAACGGTGCTAGCACAGATACGCAGTATTTT.

This sequence joins TRBV19 and TRBJ1-2, with D possibly TRBD1 on 5 matching bases. Trimming left V 1 base short and J 8 bases short, with 8 bases between. Germline V lookup: CDR1 LNHDA, CDR2 SQIVND (reference sequence). The CDR3 totals 12 residues. The CDR3 DNA reads TGTGCCAGTAGTATAGGGGACGTCGGCTACACCTTC. It yields the protein CASSIGDVGYTF.

This chain connects TRBV7-9 to TRBJ1-4; D unclear. Per the germline V gene, CDR1 is SEHNR and CDR2 is FQNEAQ (reference sequence). V lost 0 bases and J 0 bases, leaving 11 bases between the germline ends. The CDR3 is 17 amino acids. CDR3 in amino acids: CASSLAPGDPTNEKLFF. CDR3 in DNA: TGTGCCAGCAGCTTAGCCCCCGGAGACCCAACTAATGAAAAACTGTTTTTT.

This clone was seen once. The J gene is TRBJ1-6, the V gene TRBV4-3; no firm D call. Germline V gene lookup returns CDR1 LGHNA and CDR2 YSLEER. Between the trimmed V and J ends, which lost 7 bases and 8 bases, there was a span of 12 bases. This CDR3 is 13 amino acids long. As DNA, the CDR3 is TGCGCCAGCACCTCGGACCGACATTCACCCCTCCACTTT. Encoded protein: CASTSDRHSPLHF.

This chain joins TRBV11-2 and TRBJ1-5, with TRBD1 as a possible D gene (6 bases). Trimming removed 5 bases from V and 3 bases from J, with 20 bases in between. The CDR3 is 17 residues long. The germline CDR1 and CDR2 sequences are SGHAT and FQNNGV. The DNA of the CDR3 is TGTGCCAGCAGCCTCCAGCCCTTGACAGGACTCAATCAGCCCCAGCATTTT. Residues: CASSLQPLTGLNQPQHF. Complete variable domain (other parts from reference TRBV11-2 and TRBJ1-5): EAGVAQSPRYKIIEKRQSVAFWCNPISGHATLYWYQQILGQGPKLLIQFQNNGVVDDSQLPKDRFSAERLKGVDSTLKIQPAKLEDSAVYLCASSLQPLTGLNQPQHFGDGTRLSIL.

V is TRBV7-9 and J is TRBJ1-2; TRBD1 agrees at 9 bases. V dropped 5 bases and J dropped 3; count of bases not matched to a gene: 4. CDR1 and CDR2 (germline): SEHNR, FQNEAQ (reference sequence). The CDR3 sequence is 14 residues long. CDR3 bases: TGTGCCAGCAGCCCGGGACAGGGCGACTATGGCTACACCTTC. Amino acids: CASSPGQGDYGYTF.

The chain links TRBV5-1 to TRBJ2-2, with a possible D match to TRBD1 (5 bases). V gave up 3 bases and J gave up 4 bases, with 16 bases separating them. There are 16 residues in the CDR3. CDR1 SGHRS and CDR2 YFSETQ come from the germline V gene. Here the CDR3 DNA reads TGCGCCAGCAGCTCGTTTCAGGGAACGGGCACCGGGGAGCTGTTTTTT. Protein product: CASSSFQGTGTGELFF.

V usage is TRBV9 and J usage is TRBJ2-1; a possible D gene is TRBD2 (6 bases). The V gene's germline CDR1 is SGDLS and CDR2 YYNGEE. V was pared by 2 bases and J by 0 bases, with 15 bases between. CDR3 size: 17 residues. The chain's CDR3 is CASSVGGGTSSYNEQFF. The CDR3 bases are TGTGCCAGCAGCGTTGGAGGCGGGACCTCCTCCTACAATGAGCAGTTCTTC.

The gene calls are TRBV5-1 and TRBJ2-7; TRBD2 is a possible D gene (6 bases). The V gene's germline CDR1 is SGHRS and CDR2 YFSETQ. V dropped 0 bases and J dropped 3 bases, with 10 bases sitting between them. The CDR3 spans 14 residues. The CDR3 DNA reads TGCGCCAGCAGCTTGGTCCCCGGGGGCTACGAGCAGTACTTC. This codes for CASSLVPGGYEQYF.

J is TRBJ2-7 and V is TRBV11-2; no clear D. The germline V gene has CDR1 SGHAT and CDR2 FQNNGV. The CDR3 runs 14 residues. V lost 1 base to trimming and J lost 2 bases, with 9 bases between them. The DNA for the CDR3 is TGTGCCAGCAGCTTAGGTAGCAGGCCCTACGAGCAGTACTTC. Its protein product is CASSLGSRPYEQYF.

V usage is TRBV24-1 and J usage is TRBJ2-7; 12 nucleotides match TRBD1. Trimming removed 3 bases from V and 5 bases from J; junction bases left unmatched: 4. This CDR3 is 15 amino acids long. CDR1 and CDR2 (germline): KGHDR, SFDVKD. The DNA for the CDR3 is TGTGCCACCAGTGATCATCGGGACAGGGGGCACGAGCAGTACTTC. It specifies CATSDHRDRGHEQYF.

This clone has only a few counts. The genes are TRBV7-9 and TRBJ2-7; no reliable D call. The V and J ends lost 5 bases and 0 bases respectively, with 11 bases between them. This CDR3 has 14 residues. CDR1 and CDR2 from the germline V gene are SEHNR and FQNEAQ (reference sequence). The CDR3 loop is CASSPLKGSYEQYV. DNA for the CDR3: TGTGCCAGCAGCCCCTTAAAAGGCTCCTACGAGCAGTACGTC.

The chain carries TRBV6-5 and TRBJ1-3, with unresolved D. Germline V gene lookup returns CDR1 MNHEY and CDR2 SVGAGI. Trimming took 8 bases from V and 2 from J, leaving 7 bases between them. The CDR3 extends over 12 amino acids. CDR3 in DNA: TGTGCCAGCGGTTGGGCTGGAAACACCATATATTTT. Translated: CASGWAGNTIYF.

The chain is built from TRBV9 and TRBJ2-2; 16 nucleotides line up with TRBD2. Per the germline V gene, CDR1 is SGDLS and CDR2 is YYNGEE. The junction had 11 bases not matched to a gene; V was cut back by 0 bases and J by 0 bases. This CDR3 has 22 residues. For the CDR3, the DNA is TGTGCCAGCAGCGTAGGAGGGATGAGGGGACTAGCGGGAGGGTCGAACACCGGGGAGCTGTTTTTT. Amino acid sequence: CASSVGGMRGLAGGSNTGELFF.

Comments on this clone: A junction boundary mismatches the germline segment, possibly from a read error. The chain joins TRBV28 to TRBJ1-3, with D possibly matching TRBD1 (6 bases). CDR1 is MDHEN and CDR2 is SYDVKM in the germline V gene. The CDR3 loop spans 14 amino acids. CDR3 DNA sequence: TGTGCCAGCAGTTTCTATGAGGGGGGACCGTCGAAGAGTTTT. It is translated as CASSFYEGGPSKSF.

The rearrangement links TRBV12-3 or TRBV12-4 to TRBJ1-2; the D gene is possibly TRBD1 (5 bases). V was clipped by 8 bases and J by 6 bases, with 10 bases between them. The CDR3 is made up of 11 amino acids. The CDR3 region has the DNA TGTGCCAGCGGGGCCAGGCATGGCTACACCTTC. Translation gives CASGARHGYTF.

The chain recombines TRBV6-5 with TRBJ2-7; unclear D gene. Trimming pared 0 bases from V and 7 bases from J, leaving 13 bases between. CDR1 and CDR2 (germline): MNHEY, SVGAGI. There are 14 residues in the CDR3. DNA for the CDR3: TGTGCCAGCAGTTACTCGCTTGCCAGTCCTGAGCAGTACGTC. Protein sequence: CASSYSLASPEQYV.

The V gene is TRBV5-1, the J gene TRBJ2-2; 13 nucleotides match TRBD2. This CDR3 spans 17 amino acids. The V gene end was trimmed by 0 bases and the J gene end by 1 base; junction bases not matched to a gene: 0. Germline V gene lookup returns CDR1 SGHRS and CDR2 YFSETQ. CDR3 sequence: CASSLGLAGGNTGELFF. CDR3 in DNA: TGCGCCAGCAGCTTGGGACTAGCGGGAGGGAACACCGGGGAGCTGTTTTTT.